These T cell receptor beta chains were read from a single sample in a study of TIL therapy for anti-PD-1-resistant metastatic lung cancer. TCRdb's table, derived via immunoSEQ multiplex PCR, lists solely in-frame clones and lacks some. The data show about 36,000 clones, with 73% seen just once and roughly 5.7% held by the top ten. The material was blood, obtained at baseline. The receptors derive from a person aged 25 to 80 with non-small cell lung cancer. The CDR3 runs from the conserved cysteine through the conserved F or W. A clone size is listed for some rows: how often the clone was seen (once, few, many), or a class if it is expanded.

clone_size j_call v_call cdr3_aa
few TRBJ1-1 TRBV28 CASSSPPGGGRTEAFF
few TRBJ2-7 TRBV7-6 CASSFGSEQYF
- TRBJ2-7 TRBV7-6 CASSLGQPAGEQYF
- TRBJ1-1 TRBV5-4 CASSPLDMNTEAFF
- TRBJ2-7 TRBV18 CASSPRGLGQTYEQYF
- TRBJ1-1 TRBV7-6 CASSPQAGGLNTEAFF
- TRBJ2-7 TRBV15 CATSMGITYEQYF
few TRBJ1-1 TRBV4-1 CASSQGQGVNTEAFF
- TRBJ2-2 TRBV27 CASTLGQGARTGELFF
- TRBJ2-2 TRBV7-3 CASSTSGSNTGELFF
few TRBJ2-7 TRBV27 CASSPRTGAFEQYF
- TRBJ1-3 TRBV11-2 CASSFDRVAGNTIYF
- TRBJ2-6 TRBV19 CASSHLQGSGANVLTF
- TRBJ2-7 TRBV4-3 CASSQDASSYEQYF
- TRBJ1-2 TRBV28 CASSKTGRGYTF
once TRBJ1-4 TRBV5-1 CASSDRGAEGEKLFF
once TRBJ2-3 TRBV18 CASSPGTDTQYF
- TRBJ2-5 TRBV5-1 CASSPTGFKETQYF
few TRBJ1-6 TRBV28 CASSLYRGGSPLHF
few TRBJ1-5 TRBV5-1 CASSLLPQSNQPQHF
- TRBJ2-7 TRBV19 CASSRRLSYEQYF
- TRBJ2-7 TRBV6-5 CASSLGGNEQYF
- TRBJ2-7 TRBV29-1 CSVEEIPQRGPWKQYF
- TRBJ1-2 TRBV27 CASSKGQGSGYTF
- TRBJ2-1 TRBV30 CAWTVGTGVRNEQFF
few TRBJ1-5 TRBV19 CASSARQGANNQPQHF
- TRBJ1-4 TRBV28 CASSKGGVANEKLFF
- TRBJ1-2 TRBV16 CASSRQGNYGYTF
- TRBJ2-3 TRBV2 CASTGLAGGLDTQYF
- TRBJ1-5 TRBV6-5 CASSLGGRQPQHF
few TRBJ1-1 TRBV2 CASSVFGQENTEAFF
- TRBJ2-1 TRBV2 CASSAGQYNEQFF